Following are 8 T cell receptor beta chains from one sample sequenced in a study of blood T cell repertoires in COVID-19. Produced via immunoSEQ multiplex PCR; TCRdb's table is partial and in-frame only. The data show about 160,000 clones, roughly nine tenths seen once. The sequenced sample consisted of peripheral blood. These receptors were collected from a man aged 60-69 years with active or convalescent COVID-19.

This rearrangement joins TRBV7-9 to TRBJ1-4; D unclear. Between the trimmed V and J ends, which lost 1 base and 0 bases, there was a span of 15 bases. Per the germline V gene, CDR1 is SEHNR and CDR2 is FQNEAQ (reference sequence). This CDR3 region has 18 residues. The CDR3 here is CASSLVGGTVPTNEKLFF. CDR3 bases: TGTGCCAGCAGCTTAGTAGGTGGTACAGTGCCAACTAATGAAAAACTGTTTTTT.

The chain recombines TRBV7-8 with TRBJ2-2; 10 bases map to TRBD1. Germline CDR1 reads SGHVS; CDR2 reads FQNEAQ. The CDR3 consists of 19 residues. V trimming: 5 bases; J trimming: 4 bases; junction bases outside the gene matches: 16. The CDR3 DNA sequence: TGTGCCAGCAGCCCCTCACTCTCGAGACAGGGGGCTCTCACCGGGGAGCTGTTTTTT. Encoded protein: CASSPSLSRQGALTGELFF.

The chain recombines TRBV21-1 with TRBJ2-7; TRBD2, the table's D call, was not compared with the DNA. TRBV21-1 is reported as a pseudogene. The CDR3 is made up of 16 amino acids. The CDR3 protein is CASSNPAGLRGYEQYF. The CDR3 DNA is TGTGCCAGCAGCAATCCCGCGGGACTCCGGGGCTACGAGCAGTACTTC.

This clone came up once. The chain carries TRBV5-8 and TRBJ2-2; 10 bases line up with TRBD2. V dropped 4 bases and J dropped 3; count of bases not matched to a gene: 6. This CDR3 comprises 16 residues. CDR1 is SGHTS, CDR2 YDEGEE, per germline. The CDR3, as DNA: TGTGCCAGCAGCCCAAGACTAGCGGGCTACACCGGGGAGCTGTTTTTT. Protein: CASSPRLAGYTGELFF.

This clone was recorded once. The chain is built from TRBV6-6 and TRBJ2-7; weak D call: TRBD1 (6 bases). The CDR3 length is 12 residues. The V gene's germline CDR1 is MNHNY and CDR2 SVGAGI (reference sequence). V lost 5 bases to trimming and J lost 2 bases, with 7 bases between them. The CDR3 is CASSRTAYEQYF. As DNA, the CDR3 is TGTGCCAGCAGTAGGACAGCCTACGAGCAGTACTTC.

This clone was seen only a few times. V usage is TRBV5-8 and J usage is TRBJ1-1; 7 bases are shared with TRBD1. Trimming took 0 bases from V and 6 from J; bases not matched to a gene: 8. Germline CDR1 reads SGHTS; CDR2 reads YDEGEE. The CDR3 covers 15 residues. The CDR3 nucleotides are TGTGCCAGCAGCTTGGCCCTAGGGGGCAGGTCTGAAGCTTTCTTT. This sequence encodes CASSLALGGRSEAFF.

This chain uses TRBV7-9 with TRBJ1-1; D is uncertain. Trimming shortened V by 1 base and J by 5 bases, and 8 bases separated the two germline ends. The CDR3 is 13 amino acids. Germline CDR1 SEHNR, CDR2 FQNEAQ (reference sequence). CDR3 in DNA: TGTGCCAGCAGCTTAGATGGGCTAACTGAAGCTTTCTTT. This translates into CASSLDGLTEAFF.

This chain connects TRBV29-1 to TRBJ1-1; the match to TRBD1 covers 7 bases. This CDR3 comprises 15 residues. The V segment lost 5 bases and the J segment 5 bases; nucleotides outside the gene matches: 14. Germline V lookup: CDR1 SQVTM, CDR2 ANQGSEA. The CDR3 loop is CSVFEKIDRVTEAFF. The CDR3 DNA sequence: TGCAGCGTTTTCGAGAAGATCGACAGGGTGACTGAAGCTTTCTTT.